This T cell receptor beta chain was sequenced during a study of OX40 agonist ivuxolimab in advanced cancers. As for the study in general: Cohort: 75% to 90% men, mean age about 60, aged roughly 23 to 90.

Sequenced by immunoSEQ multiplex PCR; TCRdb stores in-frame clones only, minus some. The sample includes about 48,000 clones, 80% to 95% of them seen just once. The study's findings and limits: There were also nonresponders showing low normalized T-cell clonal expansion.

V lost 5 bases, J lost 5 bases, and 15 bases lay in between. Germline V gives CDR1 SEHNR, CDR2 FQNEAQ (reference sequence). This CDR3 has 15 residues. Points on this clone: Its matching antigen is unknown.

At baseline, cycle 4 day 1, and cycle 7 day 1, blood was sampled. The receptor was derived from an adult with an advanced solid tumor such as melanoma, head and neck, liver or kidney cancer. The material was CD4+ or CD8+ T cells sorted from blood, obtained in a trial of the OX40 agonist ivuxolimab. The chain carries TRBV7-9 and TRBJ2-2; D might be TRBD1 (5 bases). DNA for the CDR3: TGTGCCAGCAGCCTAGGCAGGGAAGAAACCGGGGAGCTGTTTTTT. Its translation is CASSLGREETGELFF.